This is a list of T cell receptor beta chains from one sample in a study of T cell responses to AZD1222 COVID-19 vaccine. Method: immunoSEQ multiplex PCR; TCRdb's copy keeps in-frame clones and lacks some. The sample shows around 120,000 clones, roughly 91% of them seen only once. The source was peripheral blood, collected on day 0 of AZD1222 vaccination. The receptors here all came from an adult in good health. The CDR3 runs from the conserved cysteine through the conserved F or W. A D gene is named only where the DNA matches it firmly. Expanded clones get a size class; other rows say once, few or many, or leave the size out.

cdr3_length,d_call,v_call,j_call,clone_size,cdr3_aa,cdr3_nt
13,NA,TRBV7-2,TRBJ2-7,NA,CASSFSRVSEQYF,TGTGCCAGCAGCTTCTCTCGGGTCAGCGAGCAGTACTTC
13,NA,TRBV12-3/TRBV12-4,TRBJ1-4,NA,CASSLGRYEKLFF,TGTGCCAGCAGTTTGGGCAGATATGAAAAACTGTTTTTT
15,TRBD1,TRBV7-2,TRBJ1-1,NA,CASSLQQGAATEAFF,TGTGCCAGCAGCTTGCAACAGGGGGCAGCCACTGAAGCTTTCTTT
14,TRBD1,TRBV2,TRBJ1-5,NA,CASQVDRGNQPQHF,TGTGCCAGTCAAGTCGACAGGGGGAATCAGCCCCAGCATTTT
17,NA,TRBV21-1,TRBJ2-7,NA,CASSKVRGQDRGYEQYF,TGTGCCAGCAGCAAAGTACGGGGTCAAGACAGGGGCTACGAGCAGTACTTC
16,NA,TRBV24-1,TRBJ1-2,NA,CATSDSRRGASDGYTF,TGTGCCACCAGTGATTCCCGGAGGGGGGCGAGTGATGGCTACACCTTC
16,TRBD2,TRBV6-5,TRBJ2-1,NA,CASSYSGTRARNEQFF,TGTGCCAGCAGTTACTCCGGGACTAGGGCGAGAAATGAGCAGTTCTTC
15,TRBD2,TRBV7-3,TRBJ2-3,few,CASSLDSGGTDTQYF,TGTGCCAGCAGCTTAGACAGCGGGGGCACAGATACGCAGTATTTT
16,NA,TRBV6-2/TRBV6-3,TRBJ2-1,NA,CASSQPRGQGYNEQFF,TGTGCCAGCAGTCAACCCCGGGGACAAGGGTACAATGAGCAGTTCTTC
13,NA,TRBV5-6,TRBJ2-2,NA,CASSLELTGELFF,TGTGCCAGCAGCTTGGAGCTCACCGGGGAGCTGTTTTTT
13,NA,TRBV18,TRBJ1-5,NA,CASARGGDQPQHF,TGTGCCAGCGCGCGGGGGGGAGATCAGCCCCAGCATTTT
13,TRBD1,TRBV2,TRBJ2-7,NA,CASREDRGYEQYF,TGTGCCAGCAGGGAAGACAGGGGCTACGAGCAGTACTTC
14,NA,TRBV3-1/TRBV3-2,TRBJ1-1,NA,CASRAGTTNTEAFF,TGTGCCAGCAGGGCCGGGACGACGAACACTGAAGCTTTCTTT
14,TRBD1,TRBV19,TRBJ1-3,NA,CASSAGQGGNTIYF,TGTGCCAGTAGCGCCGGACAGGGAGGAAACACCATATATTTT
16,NA,TRBV5-1,TRBJ2-1,NA,CASSLAENAGYNEQFF,TGCGCCAGCAGCTTGGCCGAGAATGCCGGCTACAATGAGCAGTTCTTC
13,NA,TRBV14,TRBJ2-5,NA,CASSPPGQGTQYF,TGTGCCAGCAGCCCCCCGGGCCAGGGGACCCAGTACTTC
14,NA,TRBV11-2,TRBJ2-7,few,CASSLDAGTNEQYF,TGTGCCAGCAGCTTAGATGCAGGGACCAACGAGCAGTACTTC
15,NA,TRBV6-5,TRBJ1-6,few,CASSYSSSYNSPLHF,TGTGCCAGCAGTTACTCCAGCTCCTATAATTCACCCCTCCACTTT
13,NA,TRBV3-1/TRBV3-2,TRBJ1-5,NA,CASSRWTDQPQHF,TGTGCCAGCAGCCGTTGGACGGATCAGCCCCAGCATTTT
10,NA,TRBV20-1,TRBJ1-2,NA,CKAWRDGYTF,TGCAAGGCCTGGCGCGATGGCTACACCTTC
11,NA,TRBV7-9,TRBJ2-5,NA,CASSSLGTQYF,TGTGCCAGCAGCTCCCTAGGGACCCAGTACTTC
14,NA,TRBV5-4,TRBJ1-4,NA,CASSLGRGGEKLFF,TGTGCCAGCAGCTTGGGCAGGGGAGGAGAAAAACTGTTTTTT